This TCR beta chain was sequenced in a study of blood T cell repertoires in COVID-19. The table came from immunoSEQ multiplex PCR; TCRdb's copy has only in-frame clones and leaves some out. The repertoire holds 150,000 to 200,000 clones, about 86% seen once, with 8% to 10% in the top ten. The specimen was peripheral blood. The clonotype originates from a man between 50 and 59 years old with active or convalescent COVID-19.

The CDR3 here is CASSWAGSKGEKLFF. CDR3 nucleotide sequence: TGTGCCAGCAGCTGGGCGGGGTCCAAGGGTGAAAAACTGTTTTTT. The chain couples TRBV5-4 to TRBJ1-4; no definite D call. The CDR3 has 15 residues. V was shortened by 3 bases and J by 7 bases, with 16 bases between the two germline ends. The germline V gene has CDR1 SGHNT and CDR2 YYREEE (reference sequence).